This T cell receptor (beta chain) derives from a study of cytomegalovirus exposure and HLA in healthy donors. Study-level background: Assignment to the Caucasian-associated ancestry cluster applied to about 80% of the approximately 400 genotyped donors.

Amplification used 60 Vbeta primers and 13 Jbeta primers. Sequenced by immunoSEQ multiplex PCR; TCRdb stores in-frame clones only, minus some. This sample has more than 95,000 clones, with around 85% found just once. Study outcomes and limitations: For most subjects, TCR beta sequences were reported to predict HLA-A and HLA-B alleles with accuracy. Among CMV-associated TCR beta chains, most appeared HLA-restricted in a later analysis. According to a later analysis, donors in an Asian-associated ancestry cluster reportedly had fewer N-insertions than the approximately 720-donor mean.

V dropped 4 bases and J dropped 2; count of bases not matched to a gene: 4. CDR1 is SGHTS and CDR2 is YDEGEE in the germline V gene. The CDR3 contains 14 residues. In regard to this clone: The antigen remains unidentified.

What was sequenced was PBMCs. The receptor comes from a man aged 18 to 30 in good health and CMV-seropositive. This rearrangement joins TRBV5-8 to TRBJ2-5; TRBD1 aligns across 8 bases. CDR3 sequence: CASSPGQEQETQYF. CDR3 bases: TGTGCCAGCAGCCCGGGACAGGAACAAGAGACCCAGTACTTC. Full variable domain (outside the CDR3, taken from reference TRBV5-8 and TRBJ2-5): EAGVTQSPTHLIKTRGQQATLRCSPISGHTSVYWYQQALGLGLQFLLWYDEGEERNRGNFPPRFSGRQFPNYSSELNVNALELEDSALYLCASSPGQEQETQYFGPGTRLLVL.